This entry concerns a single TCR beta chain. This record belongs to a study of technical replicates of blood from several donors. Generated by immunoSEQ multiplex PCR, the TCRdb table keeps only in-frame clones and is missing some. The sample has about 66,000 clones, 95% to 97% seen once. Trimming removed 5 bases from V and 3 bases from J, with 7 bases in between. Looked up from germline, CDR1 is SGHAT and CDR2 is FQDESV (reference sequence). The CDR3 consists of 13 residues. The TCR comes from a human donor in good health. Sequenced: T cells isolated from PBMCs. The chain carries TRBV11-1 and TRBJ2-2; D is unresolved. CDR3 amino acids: CASSPVYTGELFF. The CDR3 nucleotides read TGTGCCAGCAGCCCTGTCTACACCGGGGAGCTGTTTTTT.